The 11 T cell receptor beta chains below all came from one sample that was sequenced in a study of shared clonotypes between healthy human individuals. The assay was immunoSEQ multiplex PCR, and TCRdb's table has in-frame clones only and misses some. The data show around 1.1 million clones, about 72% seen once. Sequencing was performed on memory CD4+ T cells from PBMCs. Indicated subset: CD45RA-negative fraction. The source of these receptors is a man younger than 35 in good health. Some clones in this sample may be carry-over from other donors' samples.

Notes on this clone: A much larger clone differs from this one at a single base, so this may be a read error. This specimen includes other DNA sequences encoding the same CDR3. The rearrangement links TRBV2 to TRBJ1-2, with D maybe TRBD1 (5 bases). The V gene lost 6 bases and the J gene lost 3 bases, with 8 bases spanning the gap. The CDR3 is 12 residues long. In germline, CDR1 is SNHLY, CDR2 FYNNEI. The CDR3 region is CASRGQDYGYTF. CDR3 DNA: TGTGCCAGCAGGGGGCAGGACTATGGCTACACCTTC. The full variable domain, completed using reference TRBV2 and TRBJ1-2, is EPEVTQTPSHQVTQMGQEVILRCVPISNHLYFYWYRQILGQKVEFLVSFYNNEISEKSEIFDDQFSVERPDGSNFTLKIRSTKLEDSAMYFCASRGQDYGYTFGSGTRLTVV.

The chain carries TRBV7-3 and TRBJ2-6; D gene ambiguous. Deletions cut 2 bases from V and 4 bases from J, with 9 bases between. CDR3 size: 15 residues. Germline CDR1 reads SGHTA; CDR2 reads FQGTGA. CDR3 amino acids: CASSLEGIGANVLTF. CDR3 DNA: TGTGCCAGCAGCTTAGAAGGGATCGGGGCCAACGTCCTGACTTTC. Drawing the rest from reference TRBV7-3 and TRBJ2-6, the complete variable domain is GAGVSQTPSNKVTEKGKYVELRCDPISGHTALYWYRQSLGQGPEFLIYFQGTGAADDSGLPNDRFFAVRPEGSVSTLKIQRTERGDSAVYLCASSLEGIGANVLTFGAGSRLTVL.

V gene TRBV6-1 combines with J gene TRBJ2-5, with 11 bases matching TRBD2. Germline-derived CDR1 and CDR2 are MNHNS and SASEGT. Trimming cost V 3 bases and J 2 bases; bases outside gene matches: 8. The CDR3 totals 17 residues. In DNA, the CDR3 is TGTGCCAGCAGTGAGGGGACGACTAGCGGGACGCAAGAGACCCAGTACTTC. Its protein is CASSEGTTSGTQETQYF.

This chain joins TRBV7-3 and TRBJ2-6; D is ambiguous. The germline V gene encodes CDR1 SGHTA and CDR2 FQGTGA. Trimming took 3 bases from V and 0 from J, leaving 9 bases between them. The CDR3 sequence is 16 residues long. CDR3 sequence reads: CASSFYMGSGANVLTF. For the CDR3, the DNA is TGTGCCAGCAGCTTTTATATGGGCTCTGGGGCCAACGTCCTGACTTTC.

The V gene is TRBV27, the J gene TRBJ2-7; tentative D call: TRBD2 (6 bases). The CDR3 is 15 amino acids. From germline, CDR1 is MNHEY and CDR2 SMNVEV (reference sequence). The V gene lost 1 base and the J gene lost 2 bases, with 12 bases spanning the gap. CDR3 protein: CASSLYGGTTYEQYF. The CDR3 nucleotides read TGTGCCAGCAGTTTATACGGGGGAACCACCTACGAGCAGTACTTC.

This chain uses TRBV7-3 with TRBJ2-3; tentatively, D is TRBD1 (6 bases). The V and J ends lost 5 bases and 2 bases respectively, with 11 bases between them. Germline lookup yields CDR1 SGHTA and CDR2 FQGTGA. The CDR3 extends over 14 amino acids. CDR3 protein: CASSQQGNTDTQYF. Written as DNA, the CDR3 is TGTGCCAGCAGCCAACAGGGAAACACAGATACGCAGTATTTT.

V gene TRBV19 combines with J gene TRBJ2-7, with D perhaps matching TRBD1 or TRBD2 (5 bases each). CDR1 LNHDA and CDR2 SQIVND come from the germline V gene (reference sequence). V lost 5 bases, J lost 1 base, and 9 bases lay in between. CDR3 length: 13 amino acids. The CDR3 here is CASSWDGSYEQYF. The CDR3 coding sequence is TGTGCCAGTAGTTGGGACGGGTCCTACGAGCAGTACTTC.

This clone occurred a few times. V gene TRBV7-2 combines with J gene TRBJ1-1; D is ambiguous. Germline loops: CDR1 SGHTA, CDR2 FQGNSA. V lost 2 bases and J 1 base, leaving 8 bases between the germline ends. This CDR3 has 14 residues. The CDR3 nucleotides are TGTGCCAGCAGCTTATGGGCGGGGAACACTGAAGCTTTCTTT. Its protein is CASSLWAGNTEAFF.

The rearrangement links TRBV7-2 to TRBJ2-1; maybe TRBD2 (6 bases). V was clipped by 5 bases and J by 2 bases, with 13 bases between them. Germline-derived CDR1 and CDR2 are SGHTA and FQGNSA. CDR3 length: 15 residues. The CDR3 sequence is CASSPPPGAYNEQFF. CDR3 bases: TGTGCCAGCAGCCCCCCCCCGGGGGCCTACAATGAGCAGTTCTTC.

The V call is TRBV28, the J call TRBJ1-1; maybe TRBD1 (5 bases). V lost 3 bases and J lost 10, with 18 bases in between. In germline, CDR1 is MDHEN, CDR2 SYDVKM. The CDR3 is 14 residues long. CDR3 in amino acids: CASSFVSGGETAFF. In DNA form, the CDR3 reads TGTGCCAGCAGTTTCGTCTCCGGGGGGGAGACAGCTTTCTTT.

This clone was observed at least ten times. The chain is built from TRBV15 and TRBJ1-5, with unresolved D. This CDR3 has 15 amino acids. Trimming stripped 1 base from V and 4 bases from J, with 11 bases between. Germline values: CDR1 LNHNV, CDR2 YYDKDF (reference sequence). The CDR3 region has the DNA TGTGCCACCAGCAGAGCCAGAGGCCTAAATCAGCCCCAGCATTTT. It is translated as CATSRARGLNQPQHF.